One sample yielded the 18 T cell receptor beta chains listed below, sequenced in a study of blood T cells in healthy people across ages. Alongside a J-beta primer mix, a sample-barcoded 5' primer served in a second PCR lasting about 6 to 11 cycles. One entry per CDR3 protein, called by TCRdb with MiXCR from the 5' RACE reads. The data show over 1.5 million distinct CDR3 sequences, 40% to 55% seen once. What was sequenced was blood. The receptors here all came from a woman in her forties in good health.

The chain is built from TRBV20-1 and TRBJ2-7; possible D gene TRBD1, 6 bases. This CDR3 spans 15 amino acids. Germline-derived CDR1 and CDR2 are DFQATT and SNEGSKA (reference sequence). Trimming left V 6 bases short and J 1 base short, with 19 bases between. CDR3 bases: TGCAGTGCCAGAAACAGGGATGTGCCGTCCTACGAGCAGTACTTC. Translation: CSARNRDVPSYEQYF.

There are many counts of this clonotype. V is TRBV6-2 or TRBV6-3 and J is TRBJ2-2, with 11 bases lining up with TRBD2. The V gene's germline CDR1 is MNHEY and CDR2 SVGEGT. V shed 7 bases and J 0 bases; nucleotides not matched to a gene: 7. This CDR3 is built from 17 residues. Here the CDR3 reads CASKGLAGGPNTGELFF. The CDR3 DNA is TGTGCCAGCAAAGGGCTAGCGGGGGGACCGAACACCGGGGAGCTGTTTTTT.

V is TRBV20-1 and J is TRBJ1-2, with D tentatively TRBD1 (5 bases). CDR1 is DFQATT, CDR2 SNEGSKA, per germline (reference sequence). V was cut by 5 bases and J by 2 bases, with 12 bases left in between. CDR3 length equals 13 residues. This chain's CDR3 is CSASRAGNYGYTF. The CDR3 DNA reads TGCAGTGCTTCCCGAGCAGGGAACTATGGCTACACCTTC.

This clonotype has only a few counts. This chain uses TRBV9 with TRBJ2-5; 7 bases align to TRBD2. Germline assignment: CDR1 SGDLS and CDR2 YYNGEE. The CDR3 loop spans 15 amino acids. After removal of 2 bases from V and 1 base from J, the junction contained 5 bases not matched to a gene. CDR3: CASSVTSAFQETQYF. In DNA form, the CDR3 reads TGTGCCAGCAGCGTTACTAGCGCCTTCCAAGAGACCCAGTACTTC.

The genes are TRBV6-5 and TRBJ2-1, with D possibly TRBD2 on 6 matching bases. Germline V CDR1 and CDR2: MNHEY, SVGAGI. V lost 0 bases and J 9 bases, leaving 15 bases between the germline ends. The CDR3 length is 15 residues. CDR3 in amino acids: CASSYSHGGAGEQFF. CDR3 DNA sequence: TGTGCCAGCAGTTACTCCCATGGCGGGGCGGGTGAGCAGTTCTTC.

V usage is TRBV10-2 and J usage is TRBJ2-3; D is unresolved. CDR3 size: 15 residues. Trimming pared 4 bases from V and 3 bases from J, leaving 14 bases between. Germline V lookup: CDR1 WSHSY, CDR2 SAAADI. CDR3 nucleotide sequence: TGCGCCAGCAGTGTGGTTAGCTTGGGGACAGATACGCAGTATTTT. Its translation: CASSVVSLGTDTQYF.

The table lists this clonotype with a count of one. The chain carries TRBV20-1 and TRBJ1-3; 10 bases are shared with TRBD1. CDR1 and CDR2 (germline): DFQATT, SNEGSKA (reference sequence). Trimming cost V 2 bases and J 2 bases; bases outside gene matches: 6. The CDR3 covers 16 residues. In DNA form, the CDR3 reads TGCAGTGCTAGACAGACAGGGGGCGGACCTGGAAACACCATATATTTT. It yields the protein CSARQTGGGPGNTIYF.

This clonotype was seen only a few times. The chain combines TRBV10-3 with TRBJ2-5, with D tentatively TRBD1 or TRBD2 (5 bases each). This CDR3 is 15 amino acids long. V lost 6 bases, J lost 3 bases, and 17 bases lay in between. From germline, CDR1 is ENHRY and CDR2 SYGVKD. The chain's CDR3 is CAISPRQGVEETQYF. DNA for the CDR3: TGTGCCATCAGCCCCCGGCAGGGAGTAGAAGAGACCCAGTACTTC.

This sequence joins TRBV6-1 and TRBJ2-7; TRBD1 aligns across 11 bases. The CDR3 has 13 residues. CDR1 and CDR2 from the germline V gene are MNHNS and SASEGT. The V and J ends lost 10 bases and 0 bases, in that order; junction bases with no gene match: 2. CDR3 bases: TGTGCCACCGGACAGGGGGCCTCCTACGAGCAGTACTTC. Its translation is CATGQGASYEQYF.

This clonotype was detected only a few times. V and J are TRBV28 and TRBJ2-5, with 10 positions matching TRBD2. Germline values: CDR1 MDHEN, CDR2 SYDVKM. V was clipped by 6 bases and J by 2 bases; unmatched bases: 12. This CDR3 is built from 17 residues. In DNA form, the CDR3 reads TGTGCCAGCAGCGAAGCAACGACTAGCGGGCTGCAAGAGACCCAGTACTTC. It yields the protein CASSEATTSGLQETQYF.

In this sample, this clonotype turned up a few times. This chain uses TRBV20-1 with TRBJ2-5, with 10 bases identical to TRBD1. Germline V gene sequence: CDR1 DFQATT, CDR2 SNEGSKA (reference sequence). J gave up 5 bases and V 3 bases, and 9 bases lay outside the gene matches. The CDR3 has 15 residues. CDR3 DNA: TGCAGTGCTAGGGGCGGGACAGGGGTGGAGGAGACCCAGTACTTC. Its translation is CSARGGTGVEETQYF.

This clonotype appeared a few times. The rearrangement uses TRBV25-1 and TRBJ1-2; TRBD1 might be the D (6 bases). Germline V gives CDR1 MGHDK, CDR2 SYGVNS. This CDR3 spans 14 amino acids. The V end was cut by 6 bases, the J end by 2 bases, with 13 bases between. The CDR3 loop reads CASRGGNTNYGYTF. CDR3 sequence (DNA): TGTGCCAGCAGGGGGGGCAATACCAACTATGGCTACACCTTC.

This clonotype was seen at least ten times. The chain joins TRBV29-1 to TRBJ2-5; unclear D gene. The CDR3 has 12 amino acids. Germline V gene lookup returns CDR1 SQVTM and CDR2 ANQGSEA. Trimming removed 3 bases at V and 1 base at J, with 6 bases between. This CDR3 reads CSVERSQETQYF. CDR3 coding DNA: TGCAGCGTTGAGAGAAGCCAAGAGACCCAGTACTTC.

The CDR3 reads CATSPSGGRTGELFF. DNA for the CDR3: TGTGCCACCAGTCCTAGCGGGGGGAGGACCGGGGAGCTGTTTTTT. The rearrangement joins TRBV15 to TRBJ2-2; 11 bases align to TRBD2. J gave up 5 bases and V 6 bases, and 5 bases lay outside the gene matches. The germline CDR1 and CDR2 sequences are LNHNV and YYDKDF (reference sequence). CDR3 length: 15 amino acids.

The rearrangement joins TRBV29-1 to TRBJ1-1; D might be TRBD1 (5 bases). Germline values: CDR1 SQVTM, CDR2 ANQGSEA. CDR3 size: 11 residues. CDR3 amino acids: CSDIRQNEAFF. The CDR3 DNA follows: TGCAGTGACATAAGACAGAATGAAGCTTTCTTT.

The rearrangement uses TRBV6-6 and TRBJ2-3, with a tentative D call TRBD2 (6 bases). Germline-derived CDR1 and CDR2 are MNHNY and SVGAGI (reference sequence). The V gene lost 6 bases and the J gene lost 2 bases, with 12 bases spanning the gap. The CDR3 is 14 residues long. This CDR3 is CASRRDSNTDTQYF. The CDR3, as DNA: TGTGCCAGCAGACGGGACTCTAACACAGATACGCAGTATTTT.

This clonotype has more than one count but fewer than ten. V and J are TRBV29-1 and TRBJ2-7, with 10 bases lining up with TRBD1. TRBJ2-5 explains the end of the DNA better; the J call may be wrong. The V gene's germline CDR1 is SQVTM and CDR2 ANQGSEA. CDR3 length equals 13 residues. The CDR3 DNA reads as TGCAGCGTTGGAGACAGGGGGCCGCGGACCCAGTACTTC. Translating gives CSVGDRGPRTQYF.

The chain carries TRBV6-2 or TRBV6-3 and TRBJ2-3; D is unclear. The germline V and J ends were trimmed by 6 bases and 6 bases, with 16 bases remaining between them. Germline V gene sequence: CDR1 MNHEY, CDR2 SVGEGT. The CDR3 runs to 14 residues. The CDR3 sequence: CASRPTPTGDTQYF. CDR3 nucleotide sequence: TGTGCCAGCAGACCAACACCGACCGGGGATACGCAGTATTTT.